The source of this T cell receptor (beta chain) is a study of shared clonotypes between healthy human individuals (dated by TCRdb to the early 2020s). Broadly, across the study: A few men and a couple of women, aged 18 to 49 years, made up the cohort. The study deeply sequenced blood TCR repertoires of about five healthy adults to estimate repertoire size and the extent of clonotype sharing between individuals. To increase sequencing depth and limit assay-specific biases, different laboratories used diverse techniques to prepare libraries and sequence TCR repertoires. For each donor, CD4 naive and CD4 memory were each given three plates, CD8 naive was given two plates, and CD8 memory was given one plate. Between about 0.94 and 10 billion PBMCs per donor were obtained by leukapheresis.

The donors were healthy, HIV-negative adults with no recently reported acute infections or vaccinations. Only Caucasian adults living in Nashville, Tennessee, USA were represented among the donors. CD8 memory samples combined magnetically selected CD45RO+ cells with CCR7-negative CD45RA+ effector memory (TemRA) cells. Blood was collected by leukapheresis, and PBMCs were isolated by Ficoll-Histopaque density gradient centrifugation and then cryopreserved in liquid nitrogen vapor phase. Analytical flow cytometry was used to check the purity and quantity of every magnetically sorted T cell population. Genomic DNA was isolated from every sorted fraction and measured by UV absorbance on a Nanodrop 2000c. What the study reported, not specific to this receptor: Compared with non-shared clonotypes, clonotypes shared by all four sorted-subset donors had higher generation probabilities. When several donors were compared, the shared fraction of clonotypes was 5% to 6.5% for naive CD4, roughly 3.4% for naive CD8, more than 2% for memory CD4, and less than 0.5% for memory CD8. Based on pairwise subsampling, the degree of clonotype sharing among donors was expected to be affected by sequencing depth. Naive subsets generally had larger estimated clonotype richness than memory subsets. Incomplete sequencing was indicated by rarefaction of sorted-subset datasets, despite the large sequencing depth. The genetic and exposure-history diversity represented was limited by the small number of donors. Sampling was limited to blood, and TCR repertoires in tissue likely differ from TCR repertoires in blood.

In its sample, this clone was seen many times. The antigen this receptor binds is unknown. No base qualities exist here, and no much larger clone lies one base off it. TCR CDR3 regions were amplified from genomic DNA by multiplex PCR using the deep immunoSEQ assay. For each cell subset, the extracted genomic DNA was distributed evenly across all wells of several immunoSEQ 96-well plates, and each plate served as one replicate. Each replicate PCR for sorted subsets received around 200 ng genomic DNA, equal to tens of thousands of T cell genomes. Purified libraries were quantified with a Qubit 3.0 fluorometer, sized on a Bioanalyzer 2100, and re-quantified with the KAPA Library Quantification kit. A separate single-read 150-cycle Illumina NextSeq 550 flow cell was used to sequence each immunoSEQ 96-well plate. On the study's bioinformatics: Because the immunoSEQ output held only junctional sequences and lacked quality scores, the filtering could not match the filtering applied to full-length reads. To assign V/J genes and CDR3, sequences were annotated using PyIR, a Python wrapper for IgBLAST v1.9, with IMGT germline references. Reads were filtered out if the reads had weak V/J assignments (E-value above 1e-6), no CDR3, stop codons, out-of-frame junctions, or ambiguous translated residues. V3J clonotypes were defined by identical inferred V gene, J gene, and CDR3 amino acid sequence. Percentage overlap between repertoires was calculated by dividing the number of shared unique clonotypes by the size of the smaller repertoire. RTK rarefaction, the Chao1 estimator, and Recon v2.1 estimates of unobserved clonotypes were used to assess repertoire richness. For all TCRbeta clonotypes obtained by the gDNA method from a few donors, generation probabilities were computed with OLGA. Entries here come from immuneACCESS through TCRdb and include only in-frame sequences with V and J called. Some clones fail to appear in such tables; in the studies checked, an unresolved V gene covers under half of the shortfall, and the cause of the remainder is unknown. V and J calls plus clone size are reproduced from that table; the DNA served to infer D and trimming. Present in this sample are approximately 320,000 clones, about nine tenths of which were seen just once. The leading ten clones occupy around 15% of the sample.

Relative to germline, V is missing 5 bases and J is missing 7 bases, with 13 bases of the junction outside any gene match. Spanning cysteine to phenylalanine, the CDR3 consists of 16 amino acids. The DNA shown is the 48-base CDR3, in frame from base 1. The germline V gene (reference sequence) gives CDR1 as SEHNR and CDR2 as FQNEAQ. Specimen: memory CD8+ T cells sorted from blood. The intended sense of this specimen's cell subset or site label: CD45RO+ cells pooled with CCR7-negative TemRA cells. The clonotype was recovered from a man aged 18 to 30 in good health. Recombination joined TRBV7-9 with TRBJ2-1; 8 of the junction bases match TRBD2. The DNA reads as follows: TGTGCCAGCAGCCCCGCCCCAGCGGGGGACGGGAATGAGCAGTTCTTC. This translates into CASSPAPAGDGNEQFF.